These 21 T cell receptor beta chains originate from one sample sequenced in a study of T cells in Graves' hyperthyroidism and ophthalmopathy. The source material, RNA transcripts, was used to amplify TCR beta CDR3 regions. Initially, a first-round RT-PCR of the TCR CDR3 employed the HTBI primer set. TCRdb ran MiXCR on the multiplex PCR reads and lists one entry per CDR3 protein. This table has more than 650,000 distinct CDR3 sequences, approximately 15% appearing once. The sequenced sample was blood. The receptor source for this set is a young woman with Graves' hyperthyroidism.

V and J are TRBV7-9 and TRBJ2-7; TRBD2 matches at 13 bases. This CDR3 contains 16 residues. V shed 0 bases, J shed 7 bases, and the junction held 6 bases outside the gene matches. Germline CDR1 reads SEHNR; CDR2 reads FQNEAQ (reference sequence). The CDR3 sequence: CASSLARGLAGVEQYF. The DNA of the CDR3 is TGTGCCAGCAGCTTAGCTAGAGGACTAGCGGGAGTTGAGCAGTACTTC.

V gene TRBV6-5 combines with J gene TRBJ1-1; no reliable D call. Germline CDR1 is MNHEY and CDR2 is SVGAGI. V dropped 3 bases and J dropped 1 base, with 12 bases sitting between them. There are 15 residues in the CDR3. DNA for the CDR3: TGTGCCAGCAGTTATGATAGGTACAGGAACACTGAAGCTTTCTTT. It translates to CASSYDRYRNTEAFF.

This chain links TRBV4-2 with TRBJ1-3; D is uncertain. The germline V and J ends were trimmed by 4 bases and 0 bases, with 10 bases remaining between them. The CDR3 covers 15 residues. Looked up from germline, CDR1 is LGHNA and CDR2 is YNFKEQ. The CDR3 loop reads CASSREWASGNTIYF. The CDR3 DNA reads TGTGCCAGCAGCCGAGAATGGGCCTCTGGAAACACCATATATTTT.

Many counts were recorded for this clonotype. The chain joins TRBV4-1 to TRBJ2-1; D may match TRBD1 or TRBD2 (5 bases each). The CDR3 is 16 amino acids. Looked up from germline, CDR1 is MGHRA and CDR2 is YSYEKL. V was trimmed by 1 base and J by 5 bases, leaving 15 bases between them. As DNA, the CDR3 is TGCGCCAGCAGCCAAGCCCCGGGACCCATGAACAATGAGCAGTTCTTC. Its protein is CASSQAPGPMNNEQFF.

The CDR3 is CASSIRGASTDTQYF. The CDR3 DNA reads as TGTGCCAGTAGTATAAGGGGAGCTAGCACAGATACGCAGTATTTT. The chain uses TRBV19 and TRBJ2-3; D is perhaps TRBD1 or TRBD2 (5 bases each). This CDR3 has 15 residues. CDR1 is LNHDA, CDR2 SQIVND, per germline (reference sequence). The V gene lost 2 bases and the J gene lost 0 bases, with 9 bases spanning the gap.

This clonotype was recorded at least ten times. The gene calls are TRBV27 and TRBJ1-1; TRBD1 might be the D (6 bases). This CDR3 has 13 amino acids. Germline V CDR1 and CDR2: MNHEY, SMNVEV (reference sequence). The V gene lost 7 bases and the J gene lost 3 bases, with 12 bases spanning the gap. As DNA, the CDR3 is TGTGCCAGCAAGGACAGCGTGCACACTGAAGCTTTCTTT. Protein: CASKDSVHTEAFF.

This clonotype was observed a few times. This chain joins TRBV20-1 and TRBJ2-1; 9 nucleotides match TRBD1. The junction had 13 bases not matched to a gene; V was cut back by 3 bases and J by 10 bases. CDR3 size: 15 residues. CDR1 is DFQATT, CDR2 SNEGSKA, per germline (reference sequence). The CDR3 coding sequence is TGCAGTGCTAGTGGGCAAGGACAGGGGAAAAGGGAGCAGTTCTTC. This encodes CSASGQGQGKREQFF.

This clonotype was picked up a small number of times. The chain employs TRBV10-1 and TRBJ2-3; tentative D call: TRBD1 (6 bases). The germline V and J ends were trimmed by 5 bases and 2 bases, with 11 bases remaining between them. The CDR3 consists of 14 residues. CDR1 and CDR2 from the germline V gene are WNHNN and SYGVQD (reference sequence). DNA for the CDR3: TGCGCCAGCAGTCGAGGGGGAAACACAGATACGCAGTATTTT. This gives the protein CASSRGGNTDTQYF.

This clonotype was seen repeatedly, ten times or more. The genes are TRBV11-2 and TRBJ2-1, with 9 nucleotides matching TRBD2. The V gene's germline CDR1 is SGHAT and CDR2 FQNNGV. Germline trimming cut 5 bases from V and 5 bases from J; bases unmatched to any gene: 13. The CDR3 spans 17 residues. The CDR3 DNA is TGTGCCAGCAGCCAGAGCGGGAGGAAAAGAACACACAATGAGCAGTTCTTC. Amino acid sequence: CASSQSGRKRTHNEQFF.

This clonotype was observed many times. J is TRBJ1-5 and V is TRBV6-1; weak D call: TRBD1 (6 bases). Per germline, CDR1 MNHNS and CDR2 SASEGT. V was clipped by 7 bases and J by 1 base, with 14 bases between them. There are 15 residues in the CDR3. CDR3 sequence (DNA): TGTGCCAGCATCTCTAGGACAGAAAGCAATCAGCCCCAGCATTTT. Translation gives CASISRTESNQPQHF.

The chain employs TRBV4-1 and TRBJ1-5; D not certain. The germline V and J ends were trimmed by 1 base and 0 bases, with 10 bases remaining between them. Germline values: CDR1 MGHRA, CDR2 YSYEKL. The CDR3 contains 16 residues. CDR3: CASSQGTTHSNQPQHF. The DNA of the CDR3 is TGCGCCAGCAGCCAAGGAACGACACATAGCAATCAGCCCCAGCATTTT.

This clonotype was seen many times. DNA of the CDR3: TGTGCCAGCAGTTATGCGGGAGGGCCCGGGATCTACACCGGGGAGCTGTTTTTT. Residues: CASSYAGGPGIYTGELFF. The chain carries TRBV6-5 and TRBJ2-2; 9 bases agree with TRBD2. The CDR3 covers 18 residues. Per germline, CDR1 MNHEY and CDR2 SVGAGI. The ends lost 3 bases at V and 3 bases at J; junction bases unmatched: 11.

This clonotype was seen more than once but under ten times. The rearrangement uses TRBV2 and TRBJ1-5, with D tentatively TRBD1 (5 bases). CDR3 length: 13 amino acids. Germline loops: CDR1 SNHLY, CDR2 FYNNEI. Trimming shortened V by 6 bases and J by 7 bases, and 13 bases separated the two germline ends. The CDR3: CASRAGTLQPQHF. For the CDR3, the DNA is TGTGCCAGCAGAGCTGGGACCCTCCAGCCCCAGCATTTT.

This clonotype was picked up a small number of times. This may arise from a read error, as a much more abundant clone is one base away. The rearrangement links TRBV6-1 to TRBJ2-7, with D tentatively TRBD2 (6 bases). Germline loops: CDR1 MNHNS, CDR2 SASEGT. CDR3 length: 12 amino acids. Written as DNA, the CDR3 is TGTACCACCTCTGGAGGGTTCTACGAGCAGTACTTC. Translated, it gives CTTSGGFYEQYF.

There are many counts of this clonotype. The V and J genes are TRBV28 and TRBJ2-7, with TRBD2 identical over 9 bases. Trimming took 2 bases from V and 1 from J; bases not matched to a gene: 3. The CDR3 length is 15 residues. Per germline, CDR1 MDHEN and CDR2 SYDVKM. CDR3: CASSLATSGSYEQYF. The CDR3 bases are TGTGCCAGCAGTTTAGCGACTAGCGGATCCTACGAGCAGTACTTC.

Of note for this clonotype: A read error may explain this, as a much larger clone is one base away. The V call is TRBV20-1, the J call TRBJ2-5, with unresolved D. Trimming pared 0 bases from V and 10 bases from J, leaving 21 bases between. CDR1 is DFQATT and CDR2 is SNEGSKA in the germline V gene (reference sequence). The CDR3 is made up of 15 amino acids. CDR3 residues: CSARDTSAPIGSQYF. The CDR3 DNA follows: TGCAGTGCTAGAGATACCAGCGCCCCAATTGGTAGCCAGTACTTC.

The J gene is TRBJ2-7, the V gene TRBV25-1, with a weak D call TRBD1 (5 bases). Germline values: CDR1 MGHDK, CDR2 SYGVNS. Between the trimmed V and J ends, which lost 2 bases and 5 bases, there was a span of 16 bases. This CDR3 spans 15 amino acids. The CDR3 DNA reads TGTGCCAGCAGTGAAATTGGGCAGGGAACGCACGAGCAGTACTTC. Residues: CASSEIGQGTHEQYF.

This clonotype was detected many times. This CDR3 reads CASSLGGLSYEQYF. The DNA of the CDR3 is TGTGCCAGCAGTTTAGGCGGTCTCTCCTACGAGCAGTACTTC. V gene TRBV27 combines with J gene TRBJ2-7, with D hard to call. V was trimmed by 2 bases and J by 0 bases, leaving 8 bases between them. The length of the CDR3 is 14 residues. Germline loops: CDR1 MNHEY, CDR2 SMNVEV (reference sequence).

This clonotype was recorded many times. One end of the junction is discordant with germline, which a read error may explain. V usage is TRBV6-1 and J usage is TRBJ2-7; TRBD2 matches 10 bases. In germline, CDR1 is MNHNS, CDR2 SASEGT. This CDR3 region has 15 residues. The DNA for the CDR3 is TGTGCCAGCAGTTTCCAGACTAGCGGGTCCTCCGAGCAGTACTTC. Its translation is CASSFQTSGSSEQYF.

This clonotype was seen at least ten times. The chain has TRBV2 and TRBJ2-5, with a weak D call TRBD1 (6 bases). This CDR3 contains 15 residues. Germline lookup yields CDR1 SNHLY and CDR2 FYNNEI. The germline V and J ends were trimmed by 6 bases and 2 bases, with 16 bases remaining between them. The CDR3 DNA reads TGTGCCAGCAGGGAGAGGACAGTCTTTCAAGAGACCCAGTACTTC. It translates to CASRERTVFQETQYF.

This clonotype was counted at least ten times. The chain combines TRBV20-1 with TRBJ2-7, with D perhaps TRBD2 (6 bases). CDR1 DFQATT and CDR2 SNEGSKA come from the germline V gene (reference sequence). Trimming left V 0 bases short and J 3 bases short, with 15 bases between. The CDR3 loop spans 15 amino acids. The CDR3 DNA reads as TGCAGTGCTAGAGATCCGGCGGGACCTGGCTACGAGCAGTACTTC. Translated, it gives CSARDPAGPGYEQYF.